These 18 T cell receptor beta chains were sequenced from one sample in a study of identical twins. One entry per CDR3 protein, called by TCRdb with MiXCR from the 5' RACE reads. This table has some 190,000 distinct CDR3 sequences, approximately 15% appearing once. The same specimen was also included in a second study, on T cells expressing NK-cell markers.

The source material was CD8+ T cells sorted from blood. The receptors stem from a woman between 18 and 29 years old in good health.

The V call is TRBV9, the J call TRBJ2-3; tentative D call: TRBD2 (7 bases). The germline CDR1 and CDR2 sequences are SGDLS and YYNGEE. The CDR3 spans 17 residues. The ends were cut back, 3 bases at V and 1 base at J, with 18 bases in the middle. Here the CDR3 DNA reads TGTGCCAGCAGCGCGAGGGGGACTACCTCCGGCACAGATACGCAGTATTTT. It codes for CASSARGTTSGTDTQYF.

The CDR3 nucleotides are TGTGCCAGCAGCCGCCCCGGGACTCAACTCTACAATGAGCAGTTCTTC. It encodes CASSRPGTQLYNEQFF. The chain recombines TRBV27 with TRBJ2-1, with a weak D call TRBD2 (6 bases). The CDR3 length is 16 residues. The V gene's germline CDR1 is MNHEY and CDR2 SMNVEV (reference sequence). Trimming stripped 6 bases from V and 3 bases from J, with 18 bases between.

This CDR3 is CASRGTRSYEQYF. DNA for the CDR3: TGTGCCAGCAGGGGCACTAGGTCCTACGAGCAGTACTTC. The chain recombines TRBV12-3 or TRBV12-4 with TRBJ2-7; D perhaps matches TRBD2 (5 bases). This CDR3 spans 13 amino acids. Trimming shortened V by 6 bases and J by 1 base, and 10 bases separated the two germline ends.

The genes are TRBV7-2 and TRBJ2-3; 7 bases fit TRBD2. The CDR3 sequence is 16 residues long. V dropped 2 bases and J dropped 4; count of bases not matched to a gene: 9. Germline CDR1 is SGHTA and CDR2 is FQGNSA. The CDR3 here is CASSLIAHGGSDTQYF. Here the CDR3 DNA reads TGTGCCAGCAGCTTAATTGCCCACGGGGGGTCAGATACGCAGTATTTT.

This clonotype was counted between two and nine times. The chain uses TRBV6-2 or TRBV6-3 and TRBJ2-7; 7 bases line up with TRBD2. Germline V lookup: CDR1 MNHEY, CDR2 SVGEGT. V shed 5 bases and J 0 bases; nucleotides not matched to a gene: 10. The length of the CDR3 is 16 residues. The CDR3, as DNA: TGTGCCAGCAGTCGGATCGGGACTACCTTCTCCTACGAGCAGTACTTC. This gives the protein CASSRIGTTFSYEQYF.

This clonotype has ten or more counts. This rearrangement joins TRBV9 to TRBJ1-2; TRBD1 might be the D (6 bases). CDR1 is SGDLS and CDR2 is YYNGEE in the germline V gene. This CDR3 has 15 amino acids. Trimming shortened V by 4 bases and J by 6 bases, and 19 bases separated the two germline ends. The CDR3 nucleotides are TGTGCCAGCAGCCTGGGACCAACAGGGTCGGATGGCTACACCTTC. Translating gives CASSLGPTGSDGYTF.

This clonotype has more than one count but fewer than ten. CDR3 nucleotides: TGCAGTGCTAGAGATAAAGACTCCTACGAGCAGTACTTC. Translated: CSARDKDSYEQYF. The chain couples TRBV20-1 to TRBJ2-7; no clear D gene. Trimming removed 0 bases at V and 0 bases at J, with 6 bases between. The CDR3 sequence is 13 residues long. The germline gives CDR1 DFQATT, CDR2 SNEGSKA (reference sequence).

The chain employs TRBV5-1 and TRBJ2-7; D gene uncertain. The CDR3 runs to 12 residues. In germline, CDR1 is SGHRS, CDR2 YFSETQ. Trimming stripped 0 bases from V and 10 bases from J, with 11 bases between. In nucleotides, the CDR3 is TGCGCCAGCAGCTTGGACGGACCCTTACAGTACTTC. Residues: CASSLDGPLQYF.

The CDR3 nucleotides read TGTGCCAGCAGCTCCGGTCCCCGGCCGACAGGGGGCGCTTCCAATGAGCAGTTCTTC. It encodes CASSSGPRPTGGASNEQFF. The rearrangement links TRBV11-2 to TRBJ2-1; 10 positions match TRBD1. The CDR3 is 19 amino acids. The V and J ends lost 4 bases and 6 bases, in that order; junction bases with no gene match: 18. Germline values: CDR1 SGHAT, CDR2 FQNNGV.

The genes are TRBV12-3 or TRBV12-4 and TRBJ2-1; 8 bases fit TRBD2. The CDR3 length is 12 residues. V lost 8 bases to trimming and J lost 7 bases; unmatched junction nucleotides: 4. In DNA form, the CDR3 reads TGTGCCAGCTATCGCGGGGGGAATGAGCAGTTCTTC. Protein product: CASYRGGNEQFF.

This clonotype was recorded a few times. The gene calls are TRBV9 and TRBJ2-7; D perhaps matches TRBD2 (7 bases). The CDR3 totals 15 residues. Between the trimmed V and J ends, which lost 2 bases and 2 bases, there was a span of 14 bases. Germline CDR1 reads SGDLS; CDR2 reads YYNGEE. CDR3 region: CASSVGGASPYEQYF. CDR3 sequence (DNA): TGTGCCAGCAGCGTTGGGGGGGCGAGTCCCTACGAGCAGTACTTC.

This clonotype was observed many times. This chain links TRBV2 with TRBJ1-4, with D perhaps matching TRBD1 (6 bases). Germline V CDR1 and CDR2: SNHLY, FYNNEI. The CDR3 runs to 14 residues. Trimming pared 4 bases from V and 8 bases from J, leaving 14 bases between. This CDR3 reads CASSGQDYGEKLFF. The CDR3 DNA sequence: TGTGCCAGCAGTGGACAGGACTACGGGGAAAAACTGTTTTTT. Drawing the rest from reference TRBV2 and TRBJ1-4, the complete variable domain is EPEVTQTPSHQVTQMGQEVILRCVPISNHLYFYWYRQILGQKVEFLVSFYNNEISEKSEIFDDQFSVERPDGSNFTLKIRSTKLEDSAMYFCASSGQDYGEKLFFGSGTQLSVL.

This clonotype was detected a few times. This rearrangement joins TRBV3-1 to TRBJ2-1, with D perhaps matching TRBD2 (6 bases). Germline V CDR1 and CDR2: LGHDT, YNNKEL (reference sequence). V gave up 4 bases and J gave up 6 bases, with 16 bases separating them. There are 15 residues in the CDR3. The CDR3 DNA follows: TGTGCCAGCAGCCGAGCCGGGACTCCGATCAATGAGCAGTTCTTC. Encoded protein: CASSRAGTPINEQFF.

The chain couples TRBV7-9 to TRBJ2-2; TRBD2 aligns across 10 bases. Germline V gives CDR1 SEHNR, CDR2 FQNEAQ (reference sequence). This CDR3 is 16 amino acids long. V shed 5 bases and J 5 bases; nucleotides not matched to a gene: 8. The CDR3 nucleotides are TGTGCCAGCAGCGCCTATCCGGGACTAGCGACCGGGGAGCTGTTTTTT. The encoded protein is CASSAYPGLATGELFF.

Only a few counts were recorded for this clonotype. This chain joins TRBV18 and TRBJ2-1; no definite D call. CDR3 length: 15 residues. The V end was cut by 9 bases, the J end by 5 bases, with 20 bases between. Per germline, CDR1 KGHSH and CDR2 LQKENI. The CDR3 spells CASFPERTGHNEQFF. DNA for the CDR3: TGTGCCAGTTTCCCGGAGCGCACCGGCCACAATGAGCAGTTCTTC.

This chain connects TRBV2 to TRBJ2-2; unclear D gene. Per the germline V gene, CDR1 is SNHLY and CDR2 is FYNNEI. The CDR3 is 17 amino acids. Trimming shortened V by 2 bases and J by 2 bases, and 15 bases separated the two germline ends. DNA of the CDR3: TGTGCCAGCAGTGAAATTAGGACCAAGGTTAACACCGGGGAGCTGTTTTTT. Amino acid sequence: CASSEIRTKVNTGELFF.

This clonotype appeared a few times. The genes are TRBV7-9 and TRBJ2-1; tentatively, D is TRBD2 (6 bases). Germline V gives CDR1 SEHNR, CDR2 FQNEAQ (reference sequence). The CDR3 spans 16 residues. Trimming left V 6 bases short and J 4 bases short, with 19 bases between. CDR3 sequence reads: CASSYPRETAYNEQFF. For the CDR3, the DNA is TGTGCCAGCAGTTACCCCCGGGAGACAGCTTACAATGAGCAGTTCTTC.

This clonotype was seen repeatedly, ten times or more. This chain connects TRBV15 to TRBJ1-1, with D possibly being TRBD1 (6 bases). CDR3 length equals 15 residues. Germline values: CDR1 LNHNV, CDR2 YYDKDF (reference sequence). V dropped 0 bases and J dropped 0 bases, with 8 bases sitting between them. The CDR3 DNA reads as TGTGCCACCAGCAGAGACGACAGGATGAACACTGAAGCTTTCTTT. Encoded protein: CATSRDDRMNTEAFF.